This note documents a single T cell receptor beta chain sequence. As yet, its antigen is unknown. This sample stems from a study of persistence of HIV-infected CD4 T cells. CDR1 is SGDLS, CDR2 YYNGEE, per germline. V was pared by 4 bases and J by 7 bases, with 23 bases between. The CDR3 consists of 17 residues. Overlapping HIV-1 Gag 15-mer peptides at around 1 ug per peptide per mL were used. Sorted nonresponding memory CD4+ T cells were CD40L-negative, CD69-negative, CD45RO-high. For at least 4 years, plasma HIV-1 RNA was undetectable (<50 copies/mL). This was the immunoSEQ version 4 assay in survey mode. Here immunoSEQ multiplex PCR was the method, and the copy in TCRdb shows in-frame clones only, minus some. The sample has 36,000 or so clones; roughly 80% are singletons.

The material sequenced was cultured CD4+ T cells from PBMCs, taken from a patient who received antiretroviral therapy. This TCR derives from an adult with HIV. The donor label of this sample is uncertain. The chain has TRBV9 and TRBJ1-4; TRBD1 is a possible D gene (6 bases). The CDR3 DNA reads TGTGCCAGCAGCCCCGGGGGGGGCGCCTCATTTGGTGAAAAACTGTTTTTT. Protein sequence: CASSPGGGASFGEKLFF.